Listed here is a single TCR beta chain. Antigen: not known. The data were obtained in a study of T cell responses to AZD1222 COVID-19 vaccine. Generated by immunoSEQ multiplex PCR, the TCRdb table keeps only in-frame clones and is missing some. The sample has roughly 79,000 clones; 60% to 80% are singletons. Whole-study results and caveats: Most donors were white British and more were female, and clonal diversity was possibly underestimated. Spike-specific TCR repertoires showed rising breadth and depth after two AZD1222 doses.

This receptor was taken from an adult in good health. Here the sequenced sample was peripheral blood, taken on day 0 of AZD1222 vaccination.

The DNA of the CDR3 is TGTGCCAGCCGGTCTGCCACCTACGAGCAGTACTTC. It is translated as CASRSATYEQYF. The chain is built from TRBV3-1 (or the pseudogene TRBV3-2) and TRBJ2-7; D is ambiguous. V dropped 8 bases and J dropped 2 bases, with 10 bases sitting between them. CDR3 length equals 12 residues. Germline CDR1 is LGHDT and CDR2 is YNNKEL (reference sequence).